The next 31 T cell receptor beta chains were all read from a single sample in a study of blood T cell repertoires in COVID-19 (dated by TCRdb to 2020 to 2022). Library preparation employed the immunoSEQ multiplex PCR assay. TCRdb holds this immuneACCESS table with in-frame rearrangements only. Some clones are missing; in checked studies, unresolved V genes explain under half, and the rest has no known cause. For this sample there are approximately 160,000 clones; around 81% appear just once. In total, the top ten clones hold roughly 11% of the sample. The sequenced material came from peripheral blood. These receptors all stem from a man in his sixties with active or convalescent COVID-19.

This chain links TRBV5-1 with TRBJ1-1, with TRBD1 as a possible D gene (6 bases). This CDR3 is built from 14 residues. V lost 0 bases, J lost 4 bases, and 10 bases lay in between. Looked up from germline, CDR1 is SGHRS and CDR2 is YFSETQ. As DNA, the CDR3 is TGCGCCAGCAGCTTGGCCATACAGGGCACTGAAGCTTTCTTT. This gives the protein CASSLAIQGTEAFF.

The chain uses TRBV3-1 (or the pseudogene TRBV3-2) and TRBJ1-5, with 8 bases aligning to TRBD1. V trimming: 1 base; J trimming: 4 bases; junction bases outside the gene matches: 6. The CDR3 totals 16 residues. Germline V gene lookup returns CDR1 LGHDT and CDR2 YNNKEL (reference sequence). This CDR3 reads CASSQGQGAINQPQHF. CDR3 nucleotides: TGTGCCAGCAGCCAAGGCCAGGGGGCTATTAATCAGCCCCAGCATTTT.

The rearrangement links TRBV5-1 to TRBJ2-2; the match to TRBD1 covers 9 bases. CDR1 is SGHRS and CDR2 is YFSETQ in the germline V gene. V shed 4 bases, J shed 4 bases, and the junction held 5 bases outside the gene matches. The CDR3 covers 15 residues. This CDR3 reads CASSRTGESTGELFF. CDR3 sequence (DNA): TGCGCCAGCAGCCGGACAGGGGAGAGCACCGGGGAGCTGTTTTTT.

The genes are TRBV5-1 and TRBJ1-1; 7 positions agree with TRBD1. Germline loops: CDR1 SGHRS, CDR2 YFSETQ. The CDR3 length is 15 residues. J lost 4 bases, V lost 3 bases, and 9 bases had no gene match. CDR3 nucleotide sequence: TGCGCCAGCAGCTCGAACGACAGGGAAGGCACTGAAGCTTTCTTT. Its translation is CASSSNDREGTEAFF.

This chain connects TRBV5-1 to TRBJ1-1, with 8 bases that match TRBD1. The CDR3 is made up of 14 amino acids. J gave up 1 base and V 3 bases, and 2 bases lay outside the gene matches. Germline CDR1 reads SGHRS; CDR2 reads YFSETQ. The CDR3 sequence: CASSSQGGNTEAFF. The CDR3 bases are TGCGCCAGCAGCTCACAGGGGGGGAACACTGAAGCTTTCTTT.

The rearrangement uses TRBV19 and TRBJ1-5; D might be TRBD1 (5 bases). CDR1 and CDR2 (germline): LNHDA, SQIVND (reference sequence). The CDR3 length is 16 residues. V gave up 5 bases and J gave up 1 base, with 15 bases separating them. For the CDR3, the DNA is TGTGCCAGTAGTCGGCAGGGAGGAATAAGCAATCAGCCCCAGCATTTT. It translates to CASSRQGGISNQPQHF.

The V call is TRBV5-1, the J call TRBJ2-1, with D possibly matching TRBD1 (6 bases). V lost 5 bases and J lost 1, with 13 bases in between. The CDR3 sequence is 15 residues long. Germline V gene lookup returns CDR1 SGHRS and CDR2 YFSETQ. CDR3 in DNA: TGCGCCAGCAGTCCCCCGGGACAATCCTACAATGAGCAGTTCTTC. Protein product: CASSPPGQSYNEQFF.

V is TRBV28 and J is TRBJ2-1, with D possibly matching TRBD1 (5 bases). From germline, CDR1 is MDHEN and CDR2 SYDVKM. The CDR3 has 13 amino acids. V was shortened by 6 bases and J by 2 bases, with 8 bases between the two germline ends. In nucleotides, the CDR3 is TGTGCCAGCAGGACGACAGCCTACAATGAGCAGTTCTTC. Its translation: CASRTTAYNEQFF.

This clone was seen more than once but under ten times. The gene calls are TRBV5-4 and TRBJ1-1, with D possibly TRBD1 on 6 matching bases. Germline lookup yields CDR1 SGHNT and CDR2 YYREEE (reference sequence). The CDR3 is made up of 15 amino acids. With 6 bases removed from V and 1 base from J, the gap between germline ends came to 16 bases. CDR3 nucleotide sequence: TGTGCCAGCAACATAAATACAGGGTCGAACACTGAAGCTTTCTTT. As protein: CASNINTGSNTEAFF.

The chain couples TRBV27 to TRBJ1-5; 7 nucleotides agree with TRBD1. Germline CDR1 MNHEY, CDR2 SMNVEV (reference sequence). The CDR3 is 14 amino acids. Trimming took 8 bases from V and 2 from J; bases not matched to a gene: 6. CDR3 in DNA: TGTGCCAGCGGAACTGGACAGGGCAATCAGCCCCAGCATTTT. Amino acids: CASGTGQGNQPQHF.

This sequence joins TRBV28 and TRBJ2-7; TRBD2 agrees at 7 bases. The CDR3 contains 15 residues. Germline V gene sequence: CDR1 MDHEN, CDR2 SYDVKM. V lost 11 bases and J lost 7; bases outside the gene matches: 20. This CDR3 is CAHSPGGMHMGEQYF. The CDR3 bases are TGTGCCCACTCCCCCGGGGGGATGCACATGGGGGAGCAGTACTTC.

The CDR3 is CASSQDGGIAYEQYF. DNA for the CDR3: TGTGCCAGCAGCCAAGACGGGGGAATAGCTTACGAGCAGTACTTC. This sequence joins TRBV3-1 (or the pseudogene TRBV3-2) and TRBJ2-7; weak D call: TRBD2 (6 bases). There are 15 residues in the CDR3. Germline CDR1 and CDR2: LGHDT and YNNKEL (reference sequence). V was shortened by 0 bases and J by 4 bases, with 13 bases between the two germline ends.

This CDR3 is CASNLRGAPETQYF. CDR3 nucleotide sequence: TGTGCCAGCAATTTGCGGGGGGCCCCGGAGACCCAGTACTTC. The chain links TRBV2 to TRBJ2-5; TRBD2 matches at 8 bases. This CDR3 is 14 amino acids long. Unmatched junction bases numbered 9, after V lost 7 bases and J lost 5 bases. Per germline, CDR1 SNHLY and CDR2 FYNNEI.

The genes are TRBV29-1 and TRBJ2-1; tentative D call: TRBD2 (6 bases). The CDR3 has 14 residues. V was pared by 6 bases and J by 5 bases, with 17 bases between. Per the germline V gene, CDR1 is SQVTM and CDR2 is ANQGSEA. The DNA for the CDR3 is TGCAGCGTCCGTCCGGGACTTCTGCACAATGAGCAGTTCTTC. Residues: CSVRPGLLHNEQFF.

The V gene is TRBV15, the J gene TRBJ2-7; the D gene is possibly TRBD2 (5 bases). Between the trimmed V and J ends, which lost 0 bases and 5 bases, there was a span of 11 bases. This CDR3 contains 14 residues. From germline, CDR1 is LNHNV and CDR2 YYDKDF (reference sequence). CDR3 sequence reads: CATSRDAEVHEQYF. For the CDR3, the DNA is TGTGCCACCAGCAGAGATGCGGAGGTTCACGAGCAGTACTTC.

The rearrangement joins TRBV12-3 or TRBV12-4 to TRBJ2-5; possibly TRBD2 for D (6 bases). The CDR3 contains 13 residues. Trimming left V 4 bases short and J 4 bases short, with 10 bases between. The CDR3 DNA reads TGTGCCAGCAGTTGGGGGGATGTAGAGACCCAGTACTTC. Translation gives CASSWGDVETQYF.

The chain links TRBV28 to TRBJ2-1; 7 bases align to TRBD1. Germline assignment: CDR1 MDHEN and CDR2 SYDVKM. V shed 10 bases and J 7 bases; nucleotides not matched to a gene: 4. This CDR3 region has 11 residues. CDR3 in DNA: TGTGCCACCGACAGGGAAAATGAGCAGTTCTTC. This translates into CATDRENEQFF.

The V and J genes are TRBV3-1 (or the pseudogene TRBV3-2) and TRBJ2-5, with D tentatively TRBD2 (6 bases). In germline, CDR1 is LGHDT, CDR2 YNNKEL (reference sequence). Trimming pared 1 base from V and 5 bases from J, leaving 14 bases between. The CDR3 sequence is 15 residues long. The CDR3 loop reads CASSQGTGRSETQYF. DNA for the CDR3: TGTGCCAGCAGCCAAGGCACCGGGAGATCTGAGACCCAGTACTTC.

The gene calls are TRBV29-1 and TRBJ1-1; 11 bases are shared with TRBD1. The V gene end was trimmed by 4 bases and the J gene end by 5 bases; junction bases not matched to a gene: 3. The germline V gene encodes CDR1 SQVTM and CDR2 ANQGSEA. The CDR3 covers 13 residues. The CDR3 region has the DNA TGCAGCGTTGTAGGGACAGGGGGAACTGAAGCTTTCTTT. This translates into CSVVGTGGTEAFF.

CDR3 nucleotides: TGTGCCAGCAGCGCGGGAGGTAGCAATCAGCCCCAGCATTTT. Translation gives CASSAGGSNQPQHF. V usage is TRBV5-4 and J usage is TRBJ1-5; D remains unclear. Trimming took 4 bases from V and 0 from J, leaving 8 bases between them. CDR1 and CDR2 from the germline V gene are SGHNT and YYREEE (reference sequence). CDR3 length equals 14 residues.

The count of this clone is one. The chain combines TRBV6-1 with TRBJ1-5; D perhaps matches TRBD1 (6 bases). CDR1 is MNHNS, CDR2 SASEGT, per germline. This CDR3 comprises 14 residues. Deletions cut 3 bases from V and 7 bases from J, with 13 bases between. CDR3 in amino acids: CASSDTGWGQPQHF. For the CDR3, the DNA is TGTGCCAGCAGTGACACAGGGTGGGGACAGCCCCAGCATTTT.

Here the CDR3 reads CASSISSGRSGETQYF. CDR3 in DNA: TGTGCCAGTAGTATTTCCAGCGGGAGGTCTGGGGAGACCCAGTACTTC. The gene calls are TRBV19 and TRBJ2-5, with 9 positions matching TRBD2. The length of the CDR3 is 16 residues. The V and J ends lost 3 bases and 5 bases, in that order; junction bases with no gene match: 10. Per the germline V gene, CDR1 is LNHDA and CDR2 is SQIVND (reference sequence).

The chain employs TRBV3-1 (or the pseudogene TRBV3-2) and TRBJ1-1; weak D call: TRBD1 (6 bases). The CDR3 is made up of 18 amino acids. Deletions cut 0 bases from V and 0 bases from J, with 17 bases between. Germline CDR1 is LGHDT and CDR2 is YNNKEL (reference sequence). This CDR3 reads CASSQERVNRALNTEAFF. CDR3 in DNA: TGTGCCAGCAGCCAAGAGCGGGTTAACAGGGCTCTGAACACTGAAGCTTTCTTT.

This chain's CDR3 is CASRTGGSSGNTIYF. CDR3 coding DNA: TGTGCCAGCAGGACAGGGGGCAGCTCTGGAAACACCATATATTTT. The J gene is TRBJ1-3, the V gene TRBV6-6, with TRBD1 matching 10 bases. Per the germline V gene, CDR1 is MNHNY and CDR2 is SVGAGI (reference sequence). V shed 6 bases and J 0 bases; nucleotides not matched to a gene: 2. This CDR3 has 15 amino acids.

The rearrangement uses TRBV6-2 or TRBV6-3 and TRBJ2-1, with TRBD1 matching 8 bases. Trimming took 6 bases from V and 4 from J; bases not matched to a gene: 8. The CDR3 totals 15 residues. Germline CDR1 reads MNHEY; CDR2 reads SVGEGT. CDR3 in DNA: TGTGCCAGCAGCCGCGGGACAGGTGTGTACAATGAGCAGTTCTTC. Its protein is CASSRGTGVYNEQFF.

This clone was found a few times. The chain couples TRBV28 to TRBJ1-5; TRBD1 matches at 7 bases. With V trimmed by 3 bases and J by 1 base, 6 bases remained unmatched. The CDR3 loop spans 16 amino acids. Germline V lookup: CDR1 MDHEN, CDR2 SYDVKM. Written as DNA, the CDR3 is TGTGCCAGCAGTTTTGGGGGACAGTTCAGCAATCAGCCCCAGCATTTT. Protein product: CASSFGGQFSNQPQHF.

This sequence joins TRBV7-9 and TRBJ2-7; a possible D gene is TRBD1 (7 bases). The CDR3 contains 14 residues. V lost 5 bases, J lost 6 bases, and 17 bases lay in between. Germline CDR1 is SEHNR and CDR2 is FQNEAQ (reference sequence). The CDR3 nucleotides are TGTGCCAGCAGCCCGGGCGGGACAGCGGGCGAGCAGTACTTC. It yields the protein CASSPGGTAGEQYF.

The V call is TRBV11-2, the J call TRBJ2-5; the D gene is possibly TRBD1 (5 bases). V was clipped by 1 base and J by 2 bases, with 5 bases between them. From germline, CDR1 is SGHAT and CDR2 FQNNGV. This CDR3 has 13 amino acids. The CDR3 coding sequence is TGTGCCAGCAGCTTAGGGACACAAGAGACCCAGTACTTC. It encodes CASSLGTQETQYF. The full variable domain, its missing parts supplied by reference TRBV11-2 and TRBJ2-5, is EAGVAQSPRYKIIEKRQSVAFWCNPISGHATLYWYQQILGQGPKLLIQFQNNGVVDDSQLPKDRFSAERLKGVDSTLKIQPAKLEDSAVYLCASSLGTQETQYFGPGTRLLVL.

V is TRBV27 and J is TRBJ1-1, with TRBD1 as a possible D gene (6 bases). The V end was cut by 3 bases, the J end by 2 bases, with 10 bases between. The germline gives CDR1 MNHEY, CDR2 SMNVEV (reference sequence). The CDR3 covers 14 residues. CDR3 sequence reads: CASSFLQGNTEAFF. The CDR3 bases are TGTGCCAGCAGTTTTTTACAGGGAAACACTGAAGCTTTCTTT.

The gene calls are TRBV25-1 and TRBJ1-2; 11 positions match TRBD1. Trimming at V came to 7 bases and at J to 8 bases, leaving 12 bases not matched to a gene. The CDR3 runs 15 residues. The germline CDR1 and CDR2 sequences are MGHDK and SYGVNS. The CDR3 bases are TGTGCCAGCAACCCGGGACAGGGGGAGTCGAGGGGCTACACCTTC. This gives the protein CASNPGQGESRGYTF.

This chain joins TRBV5-4 and TRBJ2-7, with D tentatively TRBD1 (6 bases). V lost 0 bases to trimming and J lost 2 bases, with 12 bases between them. This CDR3 has 15 residues. The germline V gene has CDR1 SGHNT and CDR2 YYREEE (reference sequence). DNA for the CDR3: TGTGCCAGCAGCTTGGCGGGGCAGGGGCCCTACGAGCAGTACTTC. The encoded protein is CASSLAGQGPYEQYF.